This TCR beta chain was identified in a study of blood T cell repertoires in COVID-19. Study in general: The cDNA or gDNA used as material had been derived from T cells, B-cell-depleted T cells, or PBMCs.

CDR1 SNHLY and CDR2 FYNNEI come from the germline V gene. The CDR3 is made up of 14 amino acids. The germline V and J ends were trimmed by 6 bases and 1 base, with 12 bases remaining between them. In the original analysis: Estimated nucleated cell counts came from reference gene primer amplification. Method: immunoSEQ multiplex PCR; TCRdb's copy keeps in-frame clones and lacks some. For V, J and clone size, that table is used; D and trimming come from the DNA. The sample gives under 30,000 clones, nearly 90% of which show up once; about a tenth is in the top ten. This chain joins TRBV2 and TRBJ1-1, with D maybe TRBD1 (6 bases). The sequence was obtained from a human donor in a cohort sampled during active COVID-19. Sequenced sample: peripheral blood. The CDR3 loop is CASRLQGQNTEAFF. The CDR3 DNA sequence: TGTGCCAGCAGACTACAGGGACAGAACACTGAAGCTTTCTTT.